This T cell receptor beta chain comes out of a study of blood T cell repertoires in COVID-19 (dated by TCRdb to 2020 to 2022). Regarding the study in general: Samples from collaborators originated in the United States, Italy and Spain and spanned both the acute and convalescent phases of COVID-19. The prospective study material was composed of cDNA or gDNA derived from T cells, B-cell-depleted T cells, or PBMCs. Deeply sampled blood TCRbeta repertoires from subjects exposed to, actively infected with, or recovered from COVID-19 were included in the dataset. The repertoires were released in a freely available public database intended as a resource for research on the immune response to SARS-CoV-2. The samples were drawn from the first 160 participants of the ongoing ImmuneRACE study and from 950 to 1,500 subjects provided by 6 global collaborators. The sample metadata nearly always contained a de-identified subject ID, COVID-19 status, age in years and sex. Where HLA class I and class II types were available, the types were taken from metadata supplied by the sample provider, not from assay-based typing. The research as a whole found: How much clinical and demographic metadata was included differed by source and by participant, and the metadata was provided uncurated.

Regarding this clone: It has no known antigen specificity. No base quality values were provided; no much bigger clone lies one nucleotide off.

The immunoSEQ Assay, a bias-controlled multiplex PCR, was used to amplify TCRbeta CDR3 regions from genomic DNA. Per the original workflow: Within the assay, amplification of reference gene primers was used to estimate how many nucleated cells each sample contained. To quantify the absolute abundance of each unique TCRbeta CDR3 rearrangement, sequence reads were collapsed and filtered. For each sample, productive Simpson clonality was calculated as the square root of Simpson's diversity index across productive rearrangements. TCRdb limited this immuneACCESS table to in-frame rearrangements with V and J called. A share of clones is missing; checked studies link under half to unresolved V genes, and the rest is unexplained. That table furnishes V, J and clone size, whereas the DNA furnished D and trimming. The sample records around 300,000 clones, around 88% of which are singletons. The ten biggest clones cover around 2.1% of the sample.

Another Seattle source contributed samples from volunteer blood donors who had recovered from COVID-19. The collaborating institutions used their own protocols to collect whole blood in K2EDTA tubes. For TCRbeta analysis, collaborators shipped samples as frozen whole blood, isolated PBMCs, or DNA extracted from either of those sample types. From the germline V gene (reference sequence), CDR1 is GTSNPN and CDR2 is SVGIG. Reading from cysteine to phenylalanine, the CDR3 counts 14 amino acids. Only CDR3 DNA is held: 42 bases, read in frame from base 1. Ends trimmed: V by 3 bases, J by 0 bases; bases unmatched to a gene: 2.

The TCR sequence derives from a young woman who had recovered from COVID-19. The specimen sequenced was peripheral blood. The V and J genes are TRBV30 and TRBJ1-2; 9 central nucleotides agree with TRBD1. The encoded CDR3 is CAWSGDRANYGYTF. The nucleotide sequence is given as TGTGCCTGGAGCGGGGACAGGGCTAACTATGGCTACACCTTC.